A selection of T cell receptor beta chains follows, all from one sample in a study of T-cell memory formation after mild COVID-19. TCRdb passed the 5' RACE reads through MiXCR, listing each CDR3 protein once. There are about 540,000 distinct CDR3 sequences in the sample; around 21% occur only once, and roughly an eighth lies in the top ten. Material: PBMCs or a T cell subset sorted from them (not recorded which). Receptor source: an adult woman who had mild COVID-19 (a few samples of this study predate the infection). Cell type and time point are not known. The CDR3 runs from the conserved cysteine through the conserved F or W. Fields, in order: clone size, D gene, J gene, V gene, CDR3 DNA, CDR3 protein. The D gene is left open where the match is weak. Size is omitted from some rows. Given values are once, few, many or a class for expanded clones.

few	TRBD1	TRBJ2-7	TRBV18	TGTGCCAGCTCCTCCCTACCCGGGACAGGCAGCTACGAGCAGTACTTC	CASSSLPGTGSYEQYF
few	TRBD2	TRBJ2-3	TRBV19	TGTGCCAGTAGTATCGGGAGGTACACAGATACGCAGTATTTT	CASSIGRYTDTQYF
few	TRBD1	TRBJ1-2	TRBV27	TGTGCCAGCAGTTTACAGGGGGTATATGGCTACACCTTC	CASSLQGVYGYTF
few	NA	TRBJ2-7	TRBV12-3/TRBV12-4	TGTGCCAGCAGTTTCGTGCCCTACGAGCAGTACTTC	CASSFVPYEQYF
NA	NA	TRBJ2-3	TRBV6-5	TGTGCCAGCAGTTACGACAGCGGCACAGATACGCAGTATTTT	CASSYDSGTDTQYF
many	TRBD1	TRBJ1-2	TRBV7-9	TGTGCCAGCAATCCGGGACAGGGACTATCTGGCTACACCTTC	CASNPGQGLSGYTF
NA	TRBD2	TRBJ2-1	TRBV30	TGTGCCTGGAGTTGGGCTAGCGGGAGTAATGAGCAGTTCTTC	CAWSWASGSNEQFF
NA	TRBD2	TRBJ2-1	TRBV5-6	TGTGCCAGCAGCTTGTTGGTAGCGGGACCGTCCAATGAGCAGTTCTTC	CASSLLVAGPSNEQFF
few	TRBD1	TRBJ2-7	TRBV11-2	TGTGCCAGCAGCTACGGACAGGGTGGAACTTCAGGGTACGAGCAGTACTTC	CASSYGQGGTSGYEQYF
few	NA	TRBJ2-7	TRBV6-6	TGTGCCAGCACCCCAATGGGGGCCCTCTACGAGCAGTACTTC	CASTPMGALYEQYF
few	TRBD2	TRBJ2-1	TRBV29-1	TGCAGCGCTGATCCGGGACTAGGCATTCTCAATGAGCAGTTCTTC	CSADPGLGILNEQFF
NA	NA	TRBJ2-2	TRBV7-9	TGTGCCAGCACCAAACTGGGGAACACCGGGGAGCTGTTTTTT	CASTKLGNTGELFF
few	TRBD2	TRBJ2-1	TRBV6-4	TGTGCCAGCAGCCCCTCCCTAGCGGGACCCAACAATGAGCAGTTCTTC	CASSPSLAGPNNEQFF
NA	NA	TRBJ2-7	TRBV15	TGTGCCACCAGCAGAGATGGCTACGAGCAGTACTTC	CATSRDGYEQYF
few	TRBD2	TRBJ2-1	TRBV7-3	TGTGCCAGCAGCCCAACTAGCGGGAGAACCTACAATGAGCAGTTCTTC	CASSPTSGRTYNEQFF
NA	NA	TRBJ2-7	TRBV7-2	TGTGCCAGCAGCCCGCAGGACAAAGGACTTGTCGAGCAGTACTTC	CASSPQDKGLVEQYF
few	NA	TRBJ2-2	TRBV6-1	TGTGCCAGTCGGAGGGGAAAGCCCGGGGAGCTGTTTTTT	CASRRGKPGELFF
few	NA	TRBJ2-1	TRBV4-2	TGTGCCAGCAGCCAAGAGGGGACCAACTCCTACAATGAGCAGTTCTTC	CASSQEGTNSYNEQFF
NA	TRBD2	TRBJ2-3	TRBV7-6	TGTGCCAGCAGCTTAGGGACTAGCTCCAATACGCAGTATTTT	CASSLGTSSNTQYF
NA	NA	TRBJ2-7	TRBV4-3	TGCGCCAGCAGCCAAGCGGCGAGACAGGTCACCTACGAGCAGTACTTC	CASSQAARQVTYEQYF
few	TRBD1	TRBJ1-1	TRBV6-5	TGTGCCAGCAGTCCCCTCCGGGACAGGGTCCCGAACACTGAAGCTTTCTTT	CASSPLRDRVPNTEAFF
few	TRBD1	TRBJ2-1	TRBV7-2	TGTGCCAGCAGCTTGACAGGGTGGCATGAGCAGTTCTTC	CASSLTGWHEQFF
NA	NA	TRBJ1-5	TRBV3-1	TGTGCCAGCAGCCAACATAATCAGCCCCAGCATTTT	CASSQHNQPQHF
NA	NA	TRBJ2-1	TRBV28	TGTGCCAGCAGCCATCCACGGGACTACAATGAGCAGTTCTTC	CASSHPRDYNEQFF
many	NA	TRBJ2-1	TRBV4-3	TGCGCCAGCAGCCAAGATAAAGCCAGAGAGCAGTTCTTC	CASSQDKAREQFF
NA	NA	TRBJ2-4	TRBV7-9	TGTGCCAGCAGCCCGGGACTAGCCAAAAACATTCAGTACTTC	CASSPGLAKNIQYF
NA	NA	TRBJ2-5	TRBV21-1	TGTGCCAGCAGCAAACCAACTGGTGGTAGCGGGGGAAAAGAGACCCAGTACTTC	CASSKPTGGSGGKETQYF
NA	NA	TRBJ2-4	TRBV3-1	TGTGCCAGCAGCCGGGTGGGTGCCAAAAACATTCAGTACTTC	CASSRVGAKNIQYF
few	NA	TRBJ2-2	TRBV6-5	TGTGCCAGCAGTTACTCGTTTCAGGGGATTGACACCGGGGAGCTGTTTTTT	CASSYSFQGIDTGELFF
many	TRBD2	TRBJ2-1	TRBV18	TGTGCCAGCTCACCACTGCGGCCGCGGGAGGGCCTTAAGTACAATGAGCAGTTCTTC	CASSPLRPREGLKYNEQFF
NA	NA	TRBJ2-7	TRBV3-2	TGTGCCAGCAGCCAAGATCCAATGCCGCGGGAGGTTCCCTACGAGCAGTACTTC	CASSQDPMPREVPYEQYF
NA	NA	TRBJ2-3	TRBV7-8	TGTGCCAGCAGCTCCCTAGCGTTATCTAGCACAGATACGCAGTATTTT	CASSSLALSSTDTQYF
few	NA	TRBJ1-1	TRBV4-1	TGCGCCAGCAGCCAACGCCTCACAGTGAACACTGAAGCTTTCTTT	CASSQRLTVNTEAFF
NA	NA	TRBJ1-2	TRBV7-9	TGTGCCAGCAGCTTAGAAGTGGAGGCCTATGGCTACACCTTC	CASSLEVEAYGYTF
few	NA	TRBJ2-1	TRBV24-1	TGTGCCACCAGTGGATCTGGGATCGATGAGCAGTTCTTC	CATSGSGIDEQFF
NA	TRBD1	TRBJ1-5	TRBV24-1	TGTGCCACCAGTGATGGGGACAGGGGGCACGATCAGCCCCAGCATTTT	CATSDGDRGHDQPQHF
NA	NA	TRBJ1-1	TRBV11-1	TGTGCCAGCAGCAAGGGGACCACTGAAGCTTTCTTT	CASSKGTTEAFF
NA	NA	TRBJ2-7	TRBV21-1	TGTGCCAGCAGCAAAGACGATTTCAAGGGATTCGAGCAGTACTTC	CASSKDDFKGFEQYF
few	NA	TRBJ1-1	TRBV12-3/TRBV12-4	TGTGCCAGCAGCCAGACAGCCGAAACGCAGAACACTGAAGCTTTCTTT	CASSQTAETQNTEAFF
NA	NA	TRBJ2-1	TRBV24-1	TGTGCCACCAGTGATCCTACCCCCTTCGGAGGGGTATCCCTCAATGAGCAGTTCTTC	CATSDPTPFGGVSLNEQFF
NA	NA	TRBJ2-4	TRBV18	TGTGCCAGCTCACCCGACAGACCGTCCTTAGCCAAAAACATTCAGTACTTC	CASSPDRPSLAKNIQYF
NA	NA	TRBJ2-2	TRBV4-3	TGCGCCAGCAGCCAAGATTCTAGCGGGACAGGCGGGGAGCTGTTTTTT	CASSQDSSGTGGELFF
NA	TRBD2	TRBJ2-1	TRBV7-3	TGTGCCAGCAGCCCTCTCCGGCCCTCTAGCGGGAGGGATACTGAGCAGTTCTTC	CASSPLRPSSGRDTEQFF
NA	NA	TRBJ2-3	TRBV5-4	TGTGCCAGCAGCTTGGGGAGGGTGGGACGCTACACAGATACGCAGTATTTT	CASSLGRVGRYTDTQYF
few	NA	TRBJ2-1	TRBV15	TGTGCCACCAGCAGAGGGGGAGATCAGCGCGAGCAGTTCTTC	CATSRGGDQREQFF
many	TRBD2	TRBJ2-3	TRBV29-1	TGCAGCGTTGATAGCGGGAGTGCAGATACGCAGTATTTT	CSVDSGSADTQYF
few	NA	TRBJ2-7	TRBV7-8	TGTGCCAGCAGCCCGTCTGTAAACAGGGACTACGAGCAGTACTTC	CASSPSVNRDYEQYF
few	NA	TRBJ2-1	TRBV13	TGTGCCAGCAGCTCCCCTCCCGGGAGTTCCTACAATGAGCAGTTCTTC	CASSSPPGSSYNEQFF
few	TRBD2	TRBJ2-5	TRBV20-1	TGCAGTGCTAGACCCTTAATACTAGCGGGAGGGACGGAGACCCAGTACTTC	CSARPLILAGGTETQYF
many	NA	TRBJ1-1	TRBV5-1	TGCGCCAGCAGCTTGGAGATGAACACTGAAGCTTTCTTT	CASSLEMNTEAFF
NA	NA	TRBJ2-3	TRBV24-1	TGTGCCACCAGTGATTTGGTCCACACAGATACGCAGTATTTT	CATSDLVHTDTQYF
once	TRBD2	TRBJ2-7	TRBV7-9	TGTGCCAGCAGTTGGGGGGAGGGTTCCTACGAGCAGTACTTC	CASSWGEGSYEQYF
NA	NA	TRBJ1-1	TRBV12-3/TRBV12-4	TGTGCCAGCAGTTTAGCGCAGGTGCCGAACACTGAAGCTTTCTTT	CASSLAQVPNTEAFF
few	NA	TRBJ1-6	TRBV20-1	TGCAGTGCTAGCGGGACCCAGGATAATTCACCCCTCCACTTT	CSASGTQDNSPLHF
few	TRBD2	TRBJ2-7	TRBV7-2	TGTGCCAGCAGCCCGGGACTAAAATACGAGCAGTACTTC	CASSPGLKYEQYF
few	TRBD2	TRBJ2-7	TRBV6-2/TRBV6-3	TGTGCCAGCGGTGCTCCGGGCGGGAGTATCCCCTCCTACGAGCAGTACTTC	CASGAPGGSIPSYEQYF
NA	TRBD2	TRBJ2-3	TRBV7-2	TGTGCCAGCAGTCGGGACTACTACACAGATACGCAGTATTTT	CASSRDYYTDTQYF